Listed below are T cell receptor beta chains from one sample, sequenced in a study of blood T cells in healthy people across ages. TCRdb itself ran the 5' RACE reads through MiXCR, one entry per CDR3 protein. This table holds roughly 700,000 distinct CDR3 sequences, roughly 49% found once. The sequenced material came from blood. These receptor sequences come from a woman in her fifties or sixties in good health. The CDR3 runs from the conserved cysteine through the conserved F or W. D genes are given only for firm matches. Clone size, where shown, is once, few, many, or a class for clones that have expanded.

>TRBD2|TRBJ2-7|TRBV20-1|.
TGCAGTGCTCCGCCGGGACTAGCGGGAGAGACCCGGTACTTC
CSAPPGLAGETRYF
>TRBD1|TRBJ2-7|TRBV28|.
TGTGCCAGCAGTTGGGACAGGGTAAGCTCCTGCGAGCAGTACTTC
CASSWDRVSSCEQYF
>.|TRBJ2-6|TRBV27|few
TGTGCCAGCAGTGGATTCCGGGACGGTGGGGCCAACGTCCTGACTTTC
CASSGFRDGGANVLTF
>TRBD2|TRBJ2-1|TRBV12-3/TRBV12-4|.
TGTGCCAGCAAGCGGGAGTGGTTCGATGAGCAGTTCTTC
CASKREWFDEQFF
>.|TRBJ2-5|TRBV3-1|.
TGTGCCAGCAGACCGGAACGGGACGTCGGGGAGACCCAGTACTTC
CASRPERDVGETQYF
>TRBD2|TRBJ2-1|TRBV4-3|few
TGCGCCAGCAGCCAAATGTCCAAGCGGGGCTTATACAATGAGCAGTTCTTC
CASSQMSKRGLYNEQFF
>.|TRBJ2-1|TRBV5-1|few
TGCGCCAGCAGCACCCGGGCCCAGAGGGACAATGAGCAGTTCTTC
CASSTRAQRDNEQFF
>.|TRBJ2-5|TRBV5-1|few
TGCGCCAGCAAGAGTGAGAGGGGCGGAGGAGAGACCCAGTACTTC
CASKSERGGGETQYF
>.|TRBJ2-7|TRBV6-5|.
TGTGCCAGCCGAGGGAGCCGATACCTAAAAGAGCAGTACTTC
CASRGSRYLKEQYF
>TRBD2|TRBJ2-1|TRBV27|.
TGTGCCAGCAGTTTAAGTCGGACTAGCGGTGAGCAGTTCTTC
CASSLSRTSGEQFF
>.|TRBJ2-7|TRBV28|.
TGTGCCAGCAGTTTTTCAGGGTTGGCCGAGCAGTACTTC
CASSFSGLAEQYF
>.|TRBJ2-7|TRBV7-3|.
TGTGCCAGCAGCTTAATGGGACCAACCTACAATGAGCAGTACTTC
CASSLMGPTYNEQYF
>TRBD1|TRBJ1-5|TRBV29-1|.
TGCAGCGTTGGTGGGACAGAGGGCCGATATAGCAATCAGCCCCAGCATTTT
CSVGGTEGRYSNQPQHF
>.|TRBJ1-1|TRBV15|.
TGTGCCACCAGCAGAGGAGGCCTGAACACTGAAGCTTTCTTT
CATSRGGLNTEAFF
>.|TRBJ1-1|TRBV20-1|few
TGCAGTGCCAAACGTGGGACTGAAGCTTTCTTT
CSAKRGTEAFF
>TRBD2|TRBJ2-3|TRBV29-1|.
TGCAGCGTGTTGATTCGGGGGGAAACTGATACGCAGTATTTT
CSVLIRGETDTQYF
>.|TRBJ1-2|TRBV20-1|.
TGCAGTGCTAGAGCATCTAACTATGGCTACACCTTC
CSARASNYGYTF
>.|TRBJ1-3|TRBV28|.
TGTGCCAGCGAAACGGGACCCAACTCTGGAAACACCATATATTTT
CASETGPNSGNTIYF
>TRBD2|TRBJ2-3|TRBV2|few
TGTGCCAGCGGTGGACTAGCGGGAGAGGCAGATACGCAGTATTTT
CASGGLAGEADTQYF
>TRBD1|TRBJ2-3|TRBV12-3/TRBV12-4|.
TGTGCCAGCAGTTTGGGGGACAGGTCTACAGATACGCAGTATTTT
CASSLGDRSTDTQYF
>TRBD1|TRBJ1-1|TRBV7-3|.
TGTGCCAGCAGCTTAACGGTTTTGGGACAGGGGCGCACAAGACCGAATGACACTGAAGCTTTCTTT
CASSLTVLGQGRTRPNDTEAFF
>TRBD2|TRBJ2-1|TRBV6-2/TRBV6-3|.
TGTGCCAGCCAGTATGCGGGAGTGGGCAATGAGCAGTTCTTC
CASQYAGVGNEQFF
>TRBD1|TRBJ1-4|TRBV28|.
TGTGCCAGCAGTACCGTAGACAGGGGTTGGACTAATGAAAAACTGTTTTTT
CASSTVDRGWTNEKLFF
>TRBD1|TRBJ1-5|TRBV7-9|.
TGTGCCAGCAGCTTAGGGCCCGACAGGGTCGGCCAGCCCCAGCATTTT
CASSLGPDRVGQPQHF
>.|TRBJ2-5|TRBV7-2|.
TGTGCCAGCAGCTTTACGGTCAGGCGGTACTTC
CASSFTVRRYF
>.|TRBJ2-5|TRBV27|many
TGTGCCAGCAGTAACTTTCAAGAGACCCAGTACTTC
CASSNFQETQYF
>TRBD1|TRBJ2-3|TRBV6-5|few
TGTGCCAGCAGTAAACAAAAGACAGGGTGGGATACGCAGTATTTT
CASSKQKTGWDTQYF
>.|TRBJ2-3|TRBV5-1|.
TGCGCCAGCAGCTTGGTGGAGGGAGCCCCAGATACGCAGTATTTT
CASSLVEGAPDTQYF
>.|TRBJ2-5|TRBV7-9|.
TGTGCCAGCAGCTCGTTTTGGGACGGGAACCAAGAGACCCAGTACTTC
CASSSFWDGNQETQYF
>.|TRBJ1-2|TRBV20-1|.
TGCAGTGCTAGAGACCCCCTCGAACACTATGGCTACACCTTC
CSARDPLEHYGYTF
>.|TRBJ2-6|TRBV14|.
TGTGCCAGCAGCCAAGTGGGAACGGTGGAAGGCGGGGCCAACGTCCTGACTTTC
CASSQVGTVEGGANVLTF
>TRBD1|TRBJ2-5|TRBV5-1|few
TGCGCCAGCAGCTTGCTCCCCGGGACAGGGTTAAAAGAGACCCAGTACTTC
CASSLLPGTGLKETQYF
>TRBD1|TRBJ2-7|TRBV2|.
TGTGCCAGCAGTGAAGGGACAGGGAAGTACAATGAGCAGTACTTC
CASSEGTGKYNEQYF
>.|TRBJ2-7|TRBV12-3/TRBV12-4|few
TGTGCCAGCAGTTTGGATGTAGGTGAGCAGTACTTC
CASSLDVGEQYF
>TRBD2|TRBJ2-5|TRBV20-1|few
TGCAGTGCACGGACTAGCGGGAGAGGGTATGAGCAGTACTTC
CSARTSGRGYEQYF
>TRBD2|TRBJ2-7|TRBV12-3/TRBV12-4|once
TGTGCCAGCAGTCCGGGGACTAGCGGGATCACCGAGCAGTACTTC
CASSPGTSGITEQYF
>TRBD1|TRBJ2-6|TRBV20-1|.
TGCAGTGCTAGACAGGGGGCGTACTCTGGGGCCAACGTCCTGACTTTC
CSARQGAYSGANVLTF
>TRBD2|TRBJ2-1|TRBV15|few
TGTGCCACCAGCAAGGTTAGCGGGGGCAATGAGCAGTTCTTC
CATSKVSGGNEQFF
>.|TRBJ2-1|TRBV20-1|few
TGCAGTGTAACGGTTCGGAAGGGGGATGAGCAGTTCTTC
CSVTVRKGDEQFF
>TRBD1|TRBJ1-4|TRBV20-1|.
TGCAATGCCTCGAGGGGACAGCTTTGGGAAAAACTGTTTTTT
CNASRGQLWEKLFF
>TRBD2|TRBJ2-1|TRBV6-1|.
TGTGCCAGCAGACTAGCGGGACTACACAATGAGCAGTTCTTC
CASRLAGLHNEQFF
>.|TRBJ2-1|TRBV28|.
TGTGCCAGCAGTTGGAGCGGTGCGAGCTCCTACAATGAGCAGTTCTTC
CASSWSGASSYNEQFF
>TRBD2|TRBJ2-1|TRBV24-1|.
TGTGCCACCAGTGATTTGACTAGCGGGAGTTTCAATGAGCAGTTCTTC
CATSDLTSGSFNEQFF
>.|TRBJ1-6|TRBV18|.
TGTGCCAGCTCACCAGAGTTGGGGGGCTATAATTCACCCCTCCACTTT
CASSPELGGYNSPLHF
>TRBD1|TRBJ2-7|TRBV20-1|few
TGCAGTGCTAGGATAGGACAGGGTTCTAACGAGCAGTACTTC
CSARIGQGSNEQYF
>TRBD2|TRBJ2-3|TRBV20-1|.
TGCAGTGCTAGATATAGCGGGAAAGCAGATACGCAGTATTTT
CSARYSGKADTQYF
>.|TRBJ2-3|TRBV6-2/TRBV6-3|.
TGTGCCAGCAGTTATTGGGCTAGCGACACAGATACGCAGTATTTT
CASSYWASDTDTQYF
>TRBD2|TRBJ2-1|TRBV20-1|.
TGCAGTGCTAGCAAGCGGGAGACCGACAATGAGCAGTTCTTC
CSASKRETDNEQFF
>.|TRBJ1-4|TRBV3-1|.
TGTGCCAGCAGGAGGGGGGCAGATGAAAAACTGTTTTTT
CASRRGADEKLFF